This note documents a single T cell receptor beta chain sequence. Clones were sequenced by immunoSEQ multiplex PCR, and TCRdb holds only the in-frame ones, with some missing. The table lists hundreds of thousands of clones, approximately 86% of them singletons. The source of the sample is a study of blood T cell repertoires in COVID-19. In the study overall: Sample material is recorded as cDNA or gDNA derived from T cells, B-cell-depleted T cells, or PBMCs.

Germline trimming cut 7 bases from V and 4 bases from J; bases unmatched to any gene: 10. CDR3 length: 14 residues. The germline V gene encodes CDR1 MNHEY and CDR2 SVGEGT. This clonotype was sampled from a woman aged 40-49 years with acute COVID-19. V and J are TRBV6-2 or TRBV6-3 and TRBJ2-7, with 7 bases that match TRBD2. Sequenced input: PBMCs or T cells enriched from blood (not recorded which). CDR3 nucleotide sequence: TGTGCCAGCAACCCTGGGACTACCCAATACGAGCAGTACTTC. The encoded protein is CASNPGTTQYEQYF.